Listed below are T cell receptor beta chains from one sample, sequenced in a study of human T cells and chemical hapten exposure. One entry per CDR3 protein, called by TCRdb with MiXCR from the RACE reads. Of approximately 110,000 distinct CDR3 sequences in the sample, roughly 9% were seen once. This sample comprised whole blood, obtained in connection with sensitization to the hapten diphenylcyclopropenone (DPC). The source of these receptors is a woman aged 40-49 years with alopecia areata. Some clones in this sample may be carry-over from other donors' samples. The CDR3 runs from the conserved cysteine through the conserved F or W. Each record gives: clone size, D gene, V gene, J gene, CDR3 protein, CDR3 DNA. A D gene is named only where the DNA matches it firmly. Rows give clone size only sometimes, using once, few, many, or a class for an expanded clone.

>NA|TRBD1|TRBV28|TRBJ2-2
CASIPGQAWAGELFF
TGTGCCAGCATCCCGGGACAGGCTTGGGCCGGGGAGCTGTTTTTT
>NA|NA|TRBV11-2|TRBJ1-2
CASSSTSGGRLGYTF
TGTGCCAGCAGCTCCACATCGGGGGGGCGTCTTGGCTACACCTTC
>few|NA|TRBV12-3/TRBV12-4|TRBJ1-6
CASRGESSYNSPLHF
TGTGCCAGCAGGGGCGAAAGCTCCTATAATTCACCCCTCCACTTT
>many|NA|TRBV5-1|TRBJ2-6
CASSLLVGNGANVLTF
TGCGCCAGCAGCTTGTTGGTAGGGAACGGGGCCAACGTCCTGACTTTC
>many|NA|TRBV5-4|TRBJ2-1
CASTGGRLNEQFF
TGTGCCAGCACGGGCGGTAGACTGAATGAGCAGTTCTTC
>few|TRBD1|TRBV7-9|TRBJ2-5
CASSRTGREETQYF
TGTGCCAGCAGTCGGACAGGGCGAGAAGAGACCCAGTACTTC
>few|TRBD2|TRBV24-1|TRBJ2-1
CATSDRLAGTYNEQFF
TGTGCCACCAGTGATCGGCTAGCGGGGACCTACAATGAGCAGTTCTTC
>NA|NA|TRBV3-2|TRBJ2-7
CASSPRQEEISEQYF
TGTGCCAGCAGCCCTCGACAGGAAGAAATATCGGAGCAGTACTTC
>many|NA|TRBV7-6|TRBJ1-3
CASSSLRQSSENTIYF
TGTGCCAGCAGCTCCCTCCGACAGAGCTCTGAAAACACCATATATTTT
>few|NA|TRBV25-1|TRBJ1-2
CATEMTANYGYTF
TGTGCCACCGAAATGACAGCTAACTATGGCTACACCTTC
>NA|TRBD1|TRBV20-1|TRBJ2-3
CSAIQGKGPDTQYF
TGCAGTGCTATACAGGGGAAGGGCCCAGATACGCAGTATTTT
>many|NA|TRBV12-3/TRBV12-4|TRBJ1-2
CASRGGYGYTF
TGTGCCAGCAGGGGTGGCTATGGCTACACCTTC
>NA|TRBD1|TRBV4-3|TRBJ1-1
CASSQERGQGAFF
TGCGCCAGCAGCCAAGAAAGGGGGCAGGGGGCTTTCTTT
>many|NA|TRBV7-8|TRBJ1-6
CASSLTAPQGIGSPLHF
TGTGCCAGCAGCTTAACCGCCCCACAGGGAATAGGTTCACCCCTCCACTTT
>few|NA|TRBV4-1|TRBJ1-5
CASSPGTGGGPQHF
TGCGCCAGCAGCCCCGGGACTGGGGGAGGGCCCCAGCATTTT
>few|TRBD1|TRBV3-1|TRBJ1-1
CASSDRGLGTEAFF
TGTGCCAGCAGCGACAGGGGGCTGGGCACTGAAGCTTTCTTT
>few|NA|TRBV6-5|TRBJ1-2
CASSYSAGANYGYTF
TGTGCCAGCAGTTACTCAGCAGGGGCTAACTATGGCTACACCTTC
>NA|NA|TRBV2|TRBJ2-2
CASSVRGPRGTGELFF
TGTGCCAGCAGTGTCCGGGGACCGAGAGGAACCGGGGAGCTGTTTTTT
>NA|TRBD1|TRBV2|TRBJ2-1
CASSEDRGRYNEQFF
TGTGCCAGCAGCGAGGACAGGGGGCGGTACAATGAGCAGTTCTTC
>many|TRBD1|TRBV27|TRBJ2-2
CASSSPGTGNTGELFF
TGTGCCAGCAGTAGTCCCGGGACAGGGAACACCGGGGAGCTGTTTTTT
>few|TRBD1|TRBV5-1|TRBJ2-6
CASRETGSGANVLTF
TGCGCCAGCAGGGAGACAGGGTCTGGGGCCAACGTCCTGACTTTC
>NA|NA|TRBV20-1|TRBJ2-4
CSPIGQPLAKNIQYF
TGCAGCCCGATCGGACAGCCTTTAGCCAAAAACATTCAGTACTTC
>few|NA|TRBV4-2|TRBJ2-3
CASSQEGGADTDTQYF
TGTGCCAGCAGCCAAGAAGGGGGGGCTGACACAGATACGCAGTATTTT
>many|NA|TRBV11-2|TRBJ2-1
CASSLGRPEQFF
TGTGCCAGCAGCTTGGGACGTCCAGAGCAGTTCTTC
>NA|NA|TRBV28|TRBJ2-7
CASSQIYEQYF
TGTGCCAGCAGTCAGATCTACGAGCAGTACTTC
>many|NA|TRBV6-1|TRBJ2-7
CASRDRLSYEQYF
TGTGCCAGCAGAGACAGACTCTCCTACGAGCAGTACTTC
>NA|NA|TRBV10-3|TRBJ2-1
CAISGQEEWEYDEQFF
TGTGCCATCAGTGGGCAGGAAGAATGGGAATACGATGAGCAGTTCTTC
>many|NA|TRBV3-1|TRBJ2-1
CASSQEGNEQFF
TGTGCCAGCAGCCAAGAGGGAAATGAGCAGTTCTTC
>few|NA|TRBV7-2|TRBJ2-3
CASSFTRSASTDTQYF
TGTGCCAGCAGCTTTACGAGAAGTGCTAGCACAGATACGCAGTATTTT
>few|TRBD1|TRBV28|TRBJ1-1
CASTMRQGNTEAFF
TGTGCCAGCACCATGCGACAGGGGAACACTGAAGCTTTCTTT
>few|TRBD2|TRBV5-1|TRBJ2-1
CASSPGLARNEQFF
TGCGCCAGCAGCCCCGGACTAGCACGGAATGAGCAGTTCTTC
>many|TRBD2|TRBV27|TRBJ2-7
CASSWGGSAYEQYF
TGTGCCAGCAGTTGGGGGGGGTCGGCCTACGAGCAGTACTTC
>many|TRBD2|TRBV4-1|TRBJ2-7
CASSQGASGGSYEQYF
TGCGCCAGCAGCCAAGGTGCTAGCGGGGGGTCCTACGAGCAGTACTTC
>NA|NA|TRBV6-5|TRBJ1-5
CASSTLYQPQHF
TGTGCCAGCAGCACGCTCTATCAGCCCCAGCATTTT
>few|NA|TRBV20-1|TRBJ2-4
CSAEFRRNIQYF
TGCAGTGCTGAATTTAGGAGAAACATTCAGTACTTC
>NA|TRBD2|TRBV3-1|TRBJ2-2
CASSRPGLVINTGELFF
TGTGCCAGCAGCAGGCCGGGACTAGTTATTAACACCGGGGAGCTGTTTTTT
>NA|TRBD1|TRBV19|TRBJ1-5
CASSTRTGVFSNQPQHF
TGTGCCAGTAGTACGAGGACAGGGGTTTTTAGCAATCAGCCCCAGCATTTT
>once|NA|TRBV20-1|TRBJ1-4
CSAMRGEGNEKLFF
TGCAGTGCTATGAGGGGCGAGGGTAATGAAAAACTGTTTTTT
>many|NA|TRBV7-6|TRBJ2-7
CASSASRGTFYEQYF
TGTGCCAGCAGCGCCTCACGAGGGACCTTCTACGAGCAGTACTTC
>few|NA|TRBV6-6|TRBJ2-7
CASSYSPRYEQYF
TGTGCCAGCAGTTACTCTCCCAGATACGAGCAGTACTTC
>many|NA|TRBV7-8|TRBJ2-6
CASSLWTARSGANVLTF
TGTGCCAGCAGCTTATGGACTGCCCGCTCTGGGGCCAACGTCCTGACTTTC
>NA|NA|TRBV20-1|TRBJ1-1
CSATRDTMNTEAFF
TGCAGTGCTACTCGGGACACCATGAACACTGAAGCTTTCTTT
>NA|NA|TRBV15|TRBJ2-5
CATSSDLGSLETQYF
TGTGCCACCAGCAGTGATCTAGGGAGCTTGGAGACCCAGTACTTC
>many|TRBD1|TRBV28|TRBJ2-5
CASSFLGQGSRETQYF
TGTGCCAGCAGTTTCCTAGGACAGGGTTCGAGGGAGACCCAGTACTTC
>many|TRBD1|TRBV5-6|TRBJ2-2
CASSNPGQGRITGELFF
TGTGCCAGCAGCAATCCTGGACAGGGGCGGATCACCGGGGAGCTGTTTTTT
>few|NA|TRBV6-2/TRBV6-3|TRBJ1-1
CASSFGTGTEAFF
TGTGCCAGCAGTTTCGGGACCGGGACTGAAGCTTTCTTT